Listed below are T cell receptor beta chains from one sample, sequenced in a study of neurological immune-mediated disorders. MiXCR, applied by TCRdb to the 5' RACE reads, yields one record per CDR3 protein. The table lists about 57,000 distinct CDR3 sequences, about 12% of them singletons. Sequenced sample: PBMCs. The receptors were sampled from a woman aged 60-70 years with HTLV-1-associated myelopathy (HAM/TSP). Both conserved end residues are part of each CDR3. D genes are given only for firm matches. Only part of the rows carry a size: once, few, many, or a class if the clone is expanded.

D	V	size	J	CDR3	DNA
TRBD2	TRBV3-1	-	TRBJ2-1	CASSPRLAVSSYNEQFF	TGTGCCAGCAGCCCTCGACTAGCGGTTAGCTCCTACAATGAGCAGTTCTTC
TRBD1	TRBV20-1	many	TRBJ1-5	CSAATGDFNQPQHF	TGCAGTGCCGCGACAGGGGACTTTAATCAGCCCCAGCATTTT
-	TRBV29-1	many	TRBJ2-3	CSVDGGRTDTQYF	TGCAGCGTTGATGGGGGGCGCACAGATACGCAGTATTTT
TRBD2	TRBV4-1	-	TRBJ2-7	CASSRRTSGKYEQYF	TGCGCCAGCAGCCGACGGACTAGCGGGAAATACGAGCAGTACTTC
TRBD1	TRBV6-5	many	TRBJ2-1	CASSASGTGVDEQFF	TGTGCCAGCAGTGCTTCCGGGACAGGGGTGGATGAGCAGTTCTTC
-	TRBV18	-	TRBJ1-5	CASSPQRDQPQHF	TGTGCCAGCTCACCTCAGAGAGATCAGCCCCAGCATTTT
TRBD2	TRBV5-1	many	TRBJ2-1	CASSLGTSGYNEQFF	TGTGCCAGCAGCTTGGGGACTAGCGGGTACAATGAGCAGTTCTTC
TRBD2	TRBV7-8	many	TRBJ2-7	CASSATSGPYEQYF	TGTGCCAGCAGCGCGACTAGCGGACCCTACGAGCAGTACTTC
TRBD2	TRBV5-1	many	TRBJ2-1	CASSLIKREFDNEQFF	TGCGCCAGCAGCTTGATCAAGCGGGAGTTCGACAATGAGCAGTTCTTC
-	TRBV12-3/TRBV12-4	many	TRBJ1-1	CASSLEAGLNTEAFF	TGTGCCAGCAGTTTAGAAGCAGGCTTGAACACTGAAGCTTTCTTT
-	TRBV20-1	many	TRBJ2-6	CSASPGAYSGANVLTF	TGCAGTGCTAGCCCGGGGGCTTACTCTGGGGCCAACGTCCTGACTTTC
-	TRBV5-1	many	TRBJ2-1	CASSLVLGGNEQFF	TGCGCCAGCAGCTTAGTACTAGGGGGGAATGAGCAGTTCTTC
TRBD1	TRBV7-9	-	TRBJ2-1	CASSLATGWGNEQFF	TGTGCCAGCAGCTTAGCGACAGGGTGGGGCAATGAGCAGTTCTTC
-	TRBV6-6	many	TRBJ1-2	CASSYSGPNYGYTF	TGTGCCAGCAGTTATTCGGGGCCTAACTATGGCTACACCTTC
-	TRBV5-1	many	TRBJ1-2	CASRPTPLGQTYGYTF	TGCGCCAGCAGACCCACCCCTCTCGGACAGACCTATGGCTACACCTTC
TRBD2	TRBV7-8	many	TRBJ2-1	CASSLAGLAGANEQFF	TGTGCCAGCAGCTTAGCGGGACTAGCGGGGGCCAATGAGCAGTTCTTC
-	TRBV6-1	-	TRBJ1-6	CASSERPGARGSPLHF	TGTGCCAGCAGTGAACGTCCTGGGGCTCGTGGTTCACCCCTCCACTTT
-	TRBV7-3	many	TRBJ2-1	CASSPNGNEQFF	TGTGCCAGCAGTCCAAACGGGAATGAGCAGTTCTTC
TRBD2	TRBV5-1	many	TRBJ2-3	CASWTSGRPDTQYF	TGCGCCAGCTGGACTAGCGGGAGGCCAGATACGCAGTATTTT
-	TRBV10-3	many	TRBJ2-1	CAISRTGENEQFF	TGTGCCATCAGCAGGACTGGGGAGAATGAGCAGTTCTTC
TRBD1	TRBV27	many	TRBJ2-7	CASSLRTGFPYEQYF	TGTGCCAGCAGTCTAAGGACAGGGTTTCCCTACGAGCAGTACTTC
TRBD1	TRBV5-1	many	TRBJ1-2	CASSLTTGGDYGYTF	TGCGCCAGCAGCTTGACCACAGGGGGCGACTATGGCTACACCTTC
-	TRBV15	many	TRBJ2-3	CATSRELPDTQYF	TGTGCCACCAGCAGAGAGTTGCCCGATACGCAGTATTTT
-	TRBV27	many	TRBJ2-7	CASSYSGAQYF	TGTGCCAGCAGCTATAGCGGAGCACAGTACTTC
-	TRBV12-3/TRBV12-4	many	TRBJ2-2	CASSNRPQRGGELFF	TGTGCCAGCAGTAACCGGCCCCAGAGGGGCGGGGAGCTGTTTTTT
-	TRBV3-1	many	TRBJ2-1	CASSQEDWDNEQFF	TGTGCCAGCAGCCAGGAAGACTGGGACAATGAGCAGTTCTTC
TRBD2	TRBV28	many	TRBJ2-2	CASSLNPGRGYTGELFF	TGTGCCAGCAGTTTAAACCCGGGGCGGGGGTACACCGGGGAGCTGTTTTTT
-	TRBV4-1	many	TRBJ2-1	CASSPTVSSYNEQFF	TGCGCCAGCAGCCCGACGGTGAGCTCCTACAATGAGCAGTTCTTC
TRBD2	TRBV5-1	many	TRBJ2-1	CASTRTSFMVGDEQFF	TGCGCCAGCACCCGGACTAGCTTCATGGTTGGGGATGAGCAGTTCTTC
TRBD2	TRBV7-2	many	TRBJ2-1	CASSQGLARNEQFF	TGTGCCAGCAGCCAGGGACTAGCCCGAAATGAGCAGTTCTTC
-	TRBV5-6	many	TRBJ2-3	CASSLNRRSTDTQYF	TGTGCCAGCAGCTTGAATCGACGCAGCACAGATACGCAGTATTTT
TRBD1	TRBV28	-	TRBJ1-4	CASSPGTEDNEKLFF	TGTGCCAGCAGCCCCGGGACAGAAGATAATGAAAAACTGTTTTTT